The 5 T cell receptor beta chains below all came from one sample that was sequenced in a study of blood T cell repertoires in COVID-19. Measured with immunoSEQ multiplex PCR; TCRdb has only the in-frame clones, and not every one. Of 14,000 to 15,000 clones listed, about 92% are singletons. The sample was peripheral blood. The receptors were gathered from a human donor with active COVID-19. The donor label of this sample is uncertain.

The chain joins TRBV5-1 to TRBJ2-7, with 14 bases lining up with TRBD2. V was clipped by 0 bases and J by 1 base; unmatched bases: 3. Germline V CDR1 and CDR2: SGHRS, YFSETQ. CDR3 length: 17 amino acids. Written as DNA, the CDR3 is TGCGCCAGCAGCTTGGGGACTAGCGGGAGGCTGTCCTACGAGCAGTACTTC. Amino acid sequence: CASSLGTSGRLSYEQYF.

This clone was seen more than once but under ten times. V gene TRBV27 combines with J gene TRBJ1-3; D is undetermined. Germline CDR1 reads MNHEY; CDR2 reads SMNVEV (reference sequence). The CDR3 has 11 residues. Deletions cut 8 bases from V and 4 bases from J, with 6 bases between. As DNA, the CDR3 is TGTGCCAGCCCCCTGGGAAACACCATATATTTT. Translated, it gives CASPLGNTIYF.

V and J are TRBV18 and TRBJ2-6; 8 bases agree with TRBD2. The germline V gene encodes CDR1 KGHSH and CDR2 LQKENI. The V segment lost 7 bases and the J segment 3 bases; nucleotides outside the gene matches: 2. The CDR3 runs to 14 residues. The CDR3 loop reads CASLREVGANVLTF. As DNA, the CDR3 is TGTGCCAGCTTGCGGGAGGTTGGGGCCAACGTCCTGACTTTC. The variable domain in full, with the rest retrieved from reference TRBV18 and TRBJ2-6, is NAGVMQNPRHLVRRRGQEARLRCSPMKGHSHVYWYRQLPEEGLKFMVYLQKENIIDESGMPKERFSAEFPKEGPSILRIQQVVRGDSAAYFCASLREVGANVLTFGAGSRLTVL.

The J gene is TRBJ1-5, the V gene TRBV30, with 7 bases matching TRBD1. Germline values: CDR1 GTSNPN, CDR2 SVGIG (reference sequence). The length of the CDR3 is 14 residues. Trimming took 2 bases from V and 9 from J; bases not matched to a gene: 10. The CDR3 reads CAWSRGTAVGPQHF. The CDR3, as DNA: TGTGCCTGGAGTCGGGGGACAGCCGTTGGGCCCCAGCATTTT.

This clone was recorded once. The chain links TRBV27 to TRBJ2-1; tentatively, D is TRBD1 (6 bases). The germline V and J ends were trimmed by 4 bases and 9 bases, with 7 bases remaining between them. The germline V gene encodes CDR1 MNHEY and CDR2 SMNVEV (reference sequence). CDR3 length equals 11 residues. CDR3 region: CASSSRGEQFF. CDR3 in DNA: TGTGCCAGCAGTTCCAGGGGTGAGCAGTTCTTC.